The clone carrying this T cell receptor beta chain was counted many times. The antigen remains undetermined. The germline V and J ends were trimmed by 0 bases and 9 bases, with 8 bases remaining between them. Germline values: CDR1 MNHEY, CDR2 SVGAGI. This CDR3 comprises 12 residues. The time point here: longitudinal time-point 2. The record originates from a study of neurological immune-mediated disorders. Regarding the study as a whole: When the repertoires were sorted by phylogenetic grouping, those of 18 of 34 multiple sclerosis patients ended up in one related-CDR3 cluster, a possible signature. HTLV-1-associated myelopathy showed the most TCR clonal expansion; multiple sclerosis the least, below healthy controls. The absence of any CDR3 amino acid sequence shared by expanded clones across subjects suggests that repertoires were private in all groups.

The cDNA was generated through 5'RACE incorporating 10-nucleotide random UMIs. TCRdb re-derived calls from the 5' RACE reads in MiXCR, one entry per CDR3 protein. The sample has about 80,000 distinct CDR3 sequences; 5.8% are singletons. The receptor comes from a woman aged 60-70 years with multiple sclerosis. The chain couples TRBV6-5 to TRBJ1-2; no reliable D call. Source material: PBMCs. This CDR3 is CASSYSGSRYTF. The CDR3 coding sequence is TGTGCCAGCAGTTACTCGGGCAGTCGCTACACCTTC.